Presented here are 14 T cell receptor beta chains from one specimen sequenced in a study of blood T cell repertoires in COVID-19. Assay used: immunoSEQ multiplex PCR; TCRdb lists only in-frame clones, some missing. The repertoire holds 80,000 or so clones, with 88% as singletons. Sequenced input: peripheral blood. Receptors originate from a human donor in a cohort sampled during active COVID-19.

This clone has a single count. The chain combines TRBV7-6 with TRBJ2-1; no firm D call. The CDR3 totals 15 residues. Germline CDR1 SGHVS, CDR2 FNYEAQ. The V end was cut by 3 bases, the J end by 0 bases, with 9 bases between. The CDR3 nucleotides read TGTGCCAGCAGCTTTGACGCTAGCTCCTACAATGAGCAGTTCTTC. This sequence encodes CASSFDASSYNEQFF.

The table lists this clone with a count of one. This chain links TRBV11-1 with TRBJ1-1, with D possibly TRBD1 on 5 matching bases. Germline V gene lookup returns CDR1 SGHAT and CDR2 FQDESV (reference sequence). V was clipped by 1 base and J by 7 bases, with 10 bases between them. This CDR3 has 13 residues. The CDR3 coding sequence is TGTGCCAGCAGCTTAGAGGGGCCAGGTGAAGCTTTCTTT. Translated: CASSLEGPGEAFF.

This clone occurred a few times. This chain connects TRBV27 to TRBJ1-2, with D perhaps TRBD1 (6 bases). The V and J ends lost 7 bases and 1 base respectively, with 13 bases between them. Per germline, CDR1 MNHEY and CDR2 SMNVEV (reference sequence). The CDR3 sequence is 14 residues long. In nucleotides, the CDR3 is TGTGCCAGCAAGCGGGGGGCGAATAACTATGGCTACACCTTC. Translation gives CASKRGANNYGYTF.

The rearrangement uses TRBV5-6 and TRBJ1-1; D gene unclear. V was cut by 4 bases and J by 1 base, with 14 bases left in between. Looked up from germline, CDR1 is SGHDT and CDR2 is YYEEEE. The CDR3 length is 15 residues. DNA for the CDR3: TGTGCCAGCAGCCGCTTGGGCCCACAGAACACTGAAGCTTTCTTT. Its translation: CASSRLGPQNTEAFF.

The DNA for the CDR3 is TGTGCCAGCAGCGTAACCGAACAGGGGGAAGGAGCTTTCTTT. Translation: CASSVTEQGEGAFF. The chain employs TRBV9 and TRBJ1-1; 8 positions agree with TRBD1. From germline, CDR1 is SGDLS and CDR2 YYNGEE. V dropped 1 base and J dropped 10; count of bases not matched to a gene: 9. This CDR3 region has 14 residues.

The chain carries TRBV5-1 and TRBJ2-3; 7 bases align to TRBD2. CDR1 is SGHRS, CDR2 YFSETQ, per germline. This CDR3 spans 16 amino acids. Trimming took 4 bases from V and 1 from J; bases not matched to a gene: 9. CDR3 protein: CASSVKLAPGTDTQYF. Written as DNA, the CDR3 is TGCGCCAGCAGCGTAAAACTAGCGCCCGGCACAGATACGCAGTATTTT.

The gene calls are TRBV10-3 and TRBJ1-1; 7 nucleotides align to TRBD1. The J segment lost 9 bases and the V segment lost 0 bases, leaving 4 bases of the junction unmatched. Germline V gives CDR1 ENHRY, CDR2 SYGVKD. The CDR3 totals 13 residues. The DNA for the CDR3 is TGTGCCATCAGTGAGTCACAGGGGCTTAAAGCTTTCTTT. Translation: CAISESQGLKAFF.

The J gene is TRBJ2-7, the V gene TRBV6-2 or TRBV6-3; 10 bases are a match to TRBD1. CDR3 size: 15 residues. Unmatched junction bases numbered 9, after V lost 10 bases and J lost 0 bases. The germline V gene has CDR1 MNHEY and CDR2 SVGEGT. CDR3 protein: CATSKTGGVSYEQYF. The CDR3 DNA sequence: TGTGCCACCAGCAAGACAGGGGGCGTCTCCTACGAGCAGTACTTC.

CDR3 nucleotide sequence: TGTGCCAGCAGCCGGAGGGGGCAGAGCACAGATACGCAGTATTTT. Its translation is CASSRRGQSTDTQYF. The rearrangement uses TRBV3-1 (or the pseudogene TRBV3-2) and TRBJ2-3; the D gene is possibly TRBD1 (7 bases). CDR3 size: 15 residues. CDR1 LGHDT and CDR2 YNNKEL come from the germline V gene (reference sequence). V lost 4 bases and J 0 bases, leaving 11 bases between the germline ends.

The CDR3: CATSRDLAGSNSPLHF. The CDR3 DNA follows: TGTGCCACCAGCAGAGATCTCGCGGGGAGTAATTCACCCCTCCACTTT. The chain joins TRBV15 to TRBJ1-6, with D hard to call. Germline V gives CDR1 LNHNV, CDR2 YYDKDF (reference sequence). Trimming cost V 0 bases and J 6 bases, with 12 bases left between them. The CDR3 has 16 amino acids.

The chain employs TRBV25-1 and TRBJ2-2, with 11 positions matching TRBD2. Germline V gives CDR1 MGHDK, CDR2 SYGVNS. The length of the CDR3 is 18 residues. J gave up 2 bases and V 4 bases, and 9 bases lay outside the gene matches. CDR3: CASSAKPGTSGNTGELFF. CDR3 DNA sequence: TGTGCCAGCAGTGCAAAACCCGGGACTAGCGGAAACACCGGGGAGCTGTTTTTT.

This chain joins TRBV6-5 and TRBJ1-2; unclear D gene. Between the trimmed V and J ends, which lost 5 bases and 6 bases, there was a span of 13 bases. The CDR3 extends over 13 amino acids. From germline, CDR1 is MNHEY and CDR2 SVGAGI. CDR3 sequence: CASSRLPPHGYTF. CDR3 bases: TGTGCCAGCAGTCGACTACCGCCCCATGGCTACACCTTC.

The V and J genes are TRBV5-4 and TRBJ2-2; a possible D gene is TRBD1 (5 bases). This CDR3 has 16 amino acids. The V and J ends lost 0 bases and 0 bases respectively, with 9 bases between them. Per the germline V gene, CDR1 is SGHNT and CDR2 is YYREEE (reference sequence). CDR3 nucleotide sequence: TGTGCCAGCAGCTTGGCCCAGGGCCCGAACACCGGGGAGCTGTTTTTT. The encoded protein is CASSLAQGPNTGELFF.

V usage is TRBV5-1 and J usage is TRBJ2-1; 7 bases are a match to TRBD2. Germline values: CDR1 SGHRS, CDR2 YFSETQ. Losses at the gene ends were 0 bases for V and 5 bases for J; bases not matched to a gene: 5. CDR3 length: 15 amino acids. The CDR3 spells CASSLAVAGDNEQFF. Written as DNA, the CDR3 is TGCGCCAGCAGCTTGGCAGTGGCGGGAGACAATGAGCAGTTCTTC.